This T cell receptor beta chain is from a study of T-cell reconstitution after alpha-beta-depleted transplantation in children. General study findings and limits: A year post-transplant, T-cell counts and diversity derived mostly from newly produced T cells.

As for this clonotype: What it recognizes is unknown.

Using unique molecular identifiers, the investigators prepared the TCRbeta library. One entry per CDR3 protein results from TCRdb running MiXCR on the PCR reads. The sample includes some 460,000 distinct CDR3 sequences, about 16% of them seen just once. Germline lookup yields CDR1 SGHRS and CDR2 YFSETQ. There are 14 residues in the CDR3. The ends were cut back, 0 bases at V and 5 bases at J, with 12 bases in the middle. The TCR was taken from a boy under two years old who had a stem cell transplant for Wiskott-Aldrich syndrome, so the T cells may come from the graft donor. The chain employs TRBV5-1 and TRBJ2-7; D is perhaps TRBD2 (5 bases). The sequences come from PBMCs, mostly from graft donor cells, collected 360 days after TCRalphabeta/CD19-depleted stem cell transplant. In nucleotides, the CDR3 is TGCGCCAGCAGCTTGGGCTTAATCGGGGACGAGCAGTACTTC. Amino acid sequence: CASSLGLIGDEQYF.